Following are 11 T cell receptor beta chains from one sample sequenced in a study of blood T cell repertoires in COVID-19. Generated by immunoSEQ multiplex PCR, the TCRdb table keeps only in-frame clones and is missing some. The sample lists 250,000 to 300,000 clones, roughly 86% seen once, with 2.5% to 3.5% in the top ten. The material sequenced was PBMCs or T cells enriched from blood (not recorded which). These receptor sequences come from a woman in her fifties or sixties who had been exposed to COVID-19.

V gene TRBV28 combines with J gene TRBJ2-6; D gene unclear. CDR3 length: 16 residues. V lost 6 bases and J lost 0, with 12 bases in between. CDR1 is MDHEN, CDR2 SYDVKM, per germline. CDR3 amino acids: CASRPRRSSGANVLTF. The CDR3 DNA reads as TGTGCCAGCAGACCCAGACGGAGCTCTGGGGCCAACGTCCTGACTTTC. Supplemented by reference TRBV28 and TRBJ2-6, the full variable domain reads DVKVTQSSRYLVKRTGEKVFLECVQDMDHENMFWYRQDPGLGLRLIYFSYDVKMKEKGDIPEGYSVSREKKERFSLILESASTNQTSMYLCASRPRRSSGANVLTFGAGSRLTVL.

The rearrangement links TRBV24-1 to TRBJ2-1, with 12 bases that match TRBD1. V trimming: 2 bases; J trimming: 7 bases; junction bases outside the gene matches: 8. The CDR3 totals 17 residues. The germline V gene has CDR1 KGHDR and CDR2 SFDVKD. The CDR3, as DNA: TGTGCCACCAGTGATTGGCAAGGGACAGGGGGCGCGAATGAGCAGTTCTTC. Amino acids: CATSDWQGTGGANEQFF.

This rearrangement joins TRBV6-1 to TRBJ2-7; a possible D gene is TRBD2 (7 bases). CDR3 size: 16 residues. With 1 base removed from V and 0 bases from J, the gap between germline ends came to 13 bases. Per germline, CDR1 MNHNS and CDR2 SASEGT. CDR3 protein: CASSEVPGGDSYEQYF. CDR3 in DNA: TGTGCCAGCAGTGAAGTACCGGGGGGCGACTCCTACGAGCAGTACTTC.

The chain couples TRBV14 to TRBJ2-3; D unresolved. V was cut by 0 bases and J by 2 bases, with 9 bases left in between. CDR1 and CDR2 from the germline V gene are SGHDN and FVKESK. The CDR3 covers 15 residues. The CDR3 sequence: CASSQDVQTTDTQYF. The CDR3, as DNA: TGTGCCAGCAGCCAAGATGTACAGACCACAGATACGCAGTATTTT.

J is TRBJ1-1 and V is TRBV19; TRBD1 aligns across 7 bases. The CDR3 loop spans 16 amino acids. Unmatched junction bases numbered 13, after V lost 4 bases and J lost 5 bases. Germline assignment: CDR1 LNHDA and CDR2 SQIVND (reference sequence). CDR3 residues: CASSRETGKWGTEAFF. The CDR3 DNA reads TGTGCCAGTAGTAGAGAGACAGGGAAATGGGGAACTGAAGCTTTCTTT.

This chain uses TRBV5-1 with TRBJ2-5; D is undetermined. V dropped 0 bases and J dropped 1 base, with 4 bases sitting between them. Germline V gene data show CDR1 as SGHRS and CDR2 as YFSETQ. The CDR3 has 13 amino acids. CDR3 coding DNA: TGCGCCAGCAGCTTGGGTATCCAAGAGACCCAGTACTTC. This translates into CASSLGIQETQYF.

This chain uses TRBV5-1 with TRBJ1-4, with D uncertain. V was clipped by 0 bases and J by 4 bases, with 7 bases between them. CDR3 length: 14 amino acids. Germline V lookup: CDR1 SGHRS, CDR2 YFSETQ. CDR3 amino acids: CASSLGAYNEKLFF. As DNA, the CDR3 is TGCGCCAGCAGCTTGGGGGCCTATAATGAAAAACTGTTTTTT.

This clone was counted only a few times. The V gene is TRBV27, the J gene TRBJ1-2; 7 positions agree with TRBD1. Trimming took 2 bases from V and 8 from J; bases not matched to a gene: 5. In germline, CDR1 is MNHEY, CDR2 SMNVEV (reference sequence). The CDR3 consists of 13 residues. CDR3 nucleotides: TGTGCCAGCAGTTTAAGGGGGCAGGAGGGCTACACCTTC. Protein sequence: CASSLRGQEGYTF.

The chain links TRBV18 to TRBJ1-1; perhaps TRBD1 as D (5 bases). V lost 5 bases and J 3 bases, leaving 16 bases between the germline ends. Germline V CDR1 and CDR2: KGHSH, LQKENI. CDR3 size: 15 residues. The CDR3 nucleotides are TGTGCCAGCTCAAACACAGGCCCTCCGGACACTGAAGCTTTCTTT. Translated, it gives CASSNTGPPDTEAFF. Drawing the rest from reference TRBV18 and TRBJ1-1, the complete variable domain is NAGVMQNPRHLVRRRGQEARLRCSPMKGHSHVYWYRQLPEEGLKFMVYLQKENIIDESGMPKERFSAEFPKEGPSILRIQQVVRGDSAAYFCASSNTGPPDTEAFFGQGTRLTVV.

This sequence joins TRBV19 and TRBJ1-1, with 8 bases lining up with TRBD1. This CDR3 is 16 amino acids long. Germline CDR1 reads LNHDA; CDR2 reads SQIVND (reference sequence). The trim removed 10 bases at V and 5 bases at J, leaving 18 bases unmatched. CDR3 DNA sequence: TGTGCCACCGAACAATCCAGGGGGCGCGCAAATACTGAAGCTTTCTTT. Translated: CATEQSRGRANTEAFF.

The chain carries TRBV2 and TRBJ1-4; no clear D. Germline-derived CDR1 and CDR2 are SNHLY and FYNNEI. The CDR3 sequence is 14 residues long. V was clipped by 9 bases and J by 8 bases, with 19 bases between them. The DNA of the CDR3 is TGTGCCAGATTACAAACTTCGGGAAGAGAAAAACTGTTTTTT. Amino acids: CARLQTSGREKLFF. The whole variable domain, remainder taken from reference TRBV2 and TRBJ1-4, is EPEVTQTPSHQVTQMGQEVILRCVPISNHLYFYWYRQILGQKVEFLVSFYNNEISEKSEIFDDQFSVERPDGSNFTLKIRSTKLEDSAMYFCARLQTSGREKLFFGSGTQLSVL.